A selection of T cell receptor beta chains follows, all from one sample in a study of blood T cells in healthy people across ages. TCRdb re-called the 5' RACE reads with MiXCR, one entry per CDR3 protein. This sample has some 750,000 distinct CDR3 sequences, with 20% to 25% found just once. Sequenced sample: blood. The origin of the receptors is a man aged 65-85 years in good health. Each CDR3 is given with its conserved first and last residue. D genes are given only for firm matches. Clone size, where shown, is once, few, many, or a class for clones that have expanded.

J gene	CDR3 length	D gene	V gene	clone size	CDR3 DNA	CDR3 protein
TRBJ2-1	15	TRBD1	TRBV11-2	few	TGTGCCAGCAGTTCGGGACAGGGTCTGTACAATGAGCAGTTCTTC	CASSSGQGLYNEQFF
TRBJ2-1	12	TRBD2	TRBV12-3/TRBV12-4	.	TGTGCCAGCATCCCTAGCGGGGGCCTAGGGTTCTTC	CASIPSGGLGFF
TRBJ1-4	16	TRBD1	TRBV2	.	TGTGCCAGCAGTGGGCAGGGGGCTGTAACTAATGAAAAACTGTTTTTT	CASSGQGAVTNEKLFF
TRBJ2-3	12	.	TRBV29-1	.	TGCAGCGTCCCGAGCGGAGGAGATACGCAGTATTTT	CSVPSGGDTQYF
TRBJ2-5	13	.	TRBV5-1	few	TGCGCCAGCAGCCACTGGGACGGCGAGACCCAGTACTTC	CASSHWDGETQYF
TRBJ2-7	14	.	TRBV28	.	TGTGCCAGCCGAAAGGGCAGTGTAAGGAACGAGCAGTACTTC	CASRKGSVRNEQYF
TRBJ2-7	15	TRBD1	TRBV6-5	few	TGTGCCAGCAGTTACTCGAACAGGGGAACCTACGAGCAGTACTTC	CASSYSNRGTYEQYF
TRBJ2-1	15	TRBD2	TRBV13	few	TGTGCCAGCAGTCTATATGGGCTAGCGGACAATGAGCAGTTCTTC	CASSLYGLADNEQFF
TRBJ1-6	14	.	TRBV5-1	.	TGCGCCAGCAGCTTGCGCCAGGGGAATTCACCCCTCCACTTT	CASSLRQGNSPLHF
TRBJ1-3	15	.	TRBV9	.	TGTGCCAGCAGCGTAGTCGGGGTCCCTGGAAACACCATATATTTT	CASSVVGVPGNTIYF
TRBJ2-1	13	.	TRBV28	few	TGTGCCAGCAGTTTTCCAGGTCCCAATGAGCAGTTCTTC	CASSFPGPNEQFF
TRBJ1-4	15	.	TRBV12-3/TRBV12-4	.	TGTGCCAGCACCCACCCCTCGGCAACTAATGAAAAACTGTTTTTT	CASTHPSATNEKLFF
TRBJ2-2	14	TRBD1	TRBV12-3/TRBV12-4	.	TGTGCCAGCAGTCTAAAGACAGGGTCCGGGGAGCTGTTTTTT	CASSLKTGSGELFF
TRBJ2-7	14	.	TRBV27	many	TGTGCCAGCAGTTTATCGAGGCGGACCTACGAGCAGTACTTC	CASSLSRRTYEQYF
TRBJ2-3	15	TRBD2	TRBV10-2	few	TGCGCCAGCAGACCGGGACTAGCGGGCCCAGATACGCAGTATTTT	CASRPGLAGPDTQYF
TRBJ1-2	14	.	TRBV5-1	.	TGCGCCAGCAATACAGGACCTTCTAACTATGGCTACACCTTC	CASNTGPSNYGYTF
TRBJ1-4	14	.	TRBV19	.	TGTGCCAGTAGTCCGCAGGGACTGAGTGAAAAACTGTTTTTT	CASSPQGLSEKLFF
TRBJ2-6	13	.	TRBV15	few	TGTGCCACCAGGGGAAGTGGGGCCAACGTCCTGACTTTC	CATRGSGANVLTF
TRBJ2-5	14	.	TRBV7-2	few	TGTGCCAGCAGCCTGACAGGTCCTAAAGAGACCCAGTACTTC	CASSLTGPKETQYF
TRBJ2-1	14	.	TRBV5-1	few	TGCGCCAGCACCTCAATTGCAGGTTTGAGTGAGCAGTTCTTC	CASTSIAGLSEQFF
TRBJ1-5	16	.	TRBV19	.	TGTGCCAGTAGTCCACGGGGCAGGGGTTCAGGTCAGCCCCAGCATTTT	CASSPRGRGSGQPQHF
TRBJ2-2	16	TRBD2	TRBV10-2	few	TGCGCCAGCAGTGGTATGGGACTAGCGAGGACCGGGGAGCTGTTTTTT	CASSGMGLARTGELFF
TRBJ2-3	14	.	TRBV7-9	.	TGTGCCAGCAGCAAGGCAGGGGGCACAGATACGCAGTATTTT	CASSKAGGTDTQYF
TRBJ1-2	14	.	TRBV7-9	.	TGTGCCAGCAGTCGCCAGGGTCTCCTTTATGGCTACACCTTC	CASSRQGLLYGYTF
TRBJ2-1	14	.	TRBV20-1	many	TGCAGTGCTAGTGGCGTATCGGATGGCAGAGAGCAGTTCTTC	CSASGVSDGREQFF
TRBJ1-1	16	.	TRBV6-1	few	TGTGCCAGCCGAAAATATACAGGGCTCATGAACACTGAAGCTTTCTTT	CASRKYTGLMNTEAFF
TRBJ2-7	17	TRBD2	TRBV12-3/TRBV12-4	many	TGTGCCAGCAGCCCCACCCCTTTGGGGACTAGCTTCTACGAGCAGTACTTC	CASSPTPLGTSFYEQYF
TRBJ2-3	15	TRBD2	TRBV5-6	.	TGTGCCAGCAGCCGTCCCGGGACTAGCTCCGATACGCAGTATTTT	CASSRPGTSSDTQYF
TRBJ2-3	17	TRBD2	TRBV7-8	.	TGTGCCAGCAGCTTAGCTGCTAGCGGGGGGGTAACAGATACGCAGTATTTT	CASSLAASGGVTDTQYF
TRBJ1-6	15	.	TRBV7-9	.	TGTGCCAGCAGCTATTCCGGACAGTTCGATTCACCCCTCCACTTT	CASSYSGQFDSPLHF
TRBJ2-5	17	TRBD2	TRBV27	few	TGTGCCAGCAGTTCCGGACTAGCGGGGGGATCCCAAGAGACCCAGTACTTC	CASSSGLAGGSQETQYF
TRBJ2-3	12	.	TRBV28	many	TGTGCCAGCCAGGGATACACAGATACGCAGTATTTT	CASQGYTDTQYF
TRBJ2-2	15	.	TRBV19	.	TGTGCCAGTAGTATATGGTTCAGGGAAACCGGGGAGCTGTTTTTT	CASSIWFRETGELFF
TRBJ2-3	16	.	TRBV5-1	.	TGCGCCAGCAGCTTGTCGAACGGGGTCACCTTAGATACGCAGTATTTT	CASSLSNGVTLDTQYF
TRBJ2-1	13	TRBD2	TRBV29-1	few	TGCAGCGTTCAAGCGGGAGGACCCAATGAGCAGTTCTTC	CSVQAGGPNEQFF
TRBJ2-1	15	TRBD1	TRBV11-2	few	TGTGCCAGCAGCTTAGTTGGGACAGGGGTCCTTGAGCAGTTCTTC	CASSLVGTGVLEQFF
TRBJ2-5	14	TRBD1	TRBV5-1	.	TGCGCCAGCAGCTTGGAACAGGGGACAGGGACCCAGTACTTC	CASSLEQGTGTQYF
TRBJ2-1	16	TRBD2	TRBV6-4	few	TGTGCCAGCAGTGTTGAATCGGGGGGGGGTTACAATGAGCAGTTCTTC	CASSVESGGGYNEQFF
TRBJ1-6	16	.	TRBV2	few	TGTGCCAGCAGCTGGGACTCGAGCTCCTATAATTCACCCCTCCACTTT	CASSWDSSSYNSPLHF
TRBJ1-3	16	.	TRBV5-6	.	TGTGCCAGCAGCTTGTTACCGGGGGCAACTGGAAACACCATATATTTT	CASSLLPGATGNTIYF
TRBJ1-2	13	TRBD1	TRBV29-1	few	TGCAGCGCCGATGGACAGGGAAGCTATGGCTACACCTTC	CSADGQGSYGYTF
TRBJ2-7	16	TRBD1	TRBV15	.	TGTGCCACCAGCAGGTCCCGGGACAGGGTAATCTACGAGCAGTACTTC	CATSRSRDRVIYEQYF
TRBJ2-3	13	.	TRBV20-1	.	TGCAGTGCCATCAAAGGTGGCACAGATACGCAGTATTTT	CSAIKGGTDTQYF
TRBJ2-1	15	TRBD2	TRBV7-6	few	TGTGCCAGCAGCTTAGGCGGCGGGGGGGCCCTTGAGCAGTTCTTC	CASSLGGGGALEQFF
TRBJ1-1	13	TRBD1	TRBV12-3/TRBV12-4	few	TGTGCCAACGGGGACAGCTTGAACACTGAAGCTTTCTTT	CANGDSLNTEAFF
TRBJ1-5	13	.	TRBV28	.	TGTGCCAGCAGACGGACAGCTAATCAGCCCCAGCATTTT	CASRRTANQPQHF
TRBJ2-3	14	.	TRBV9	.	TGTGCCAGCAGCCCGGTTAGCGGCACAGATACGCAGTATTTT	CASSPVSGTDTQYF